This TCR beta chain was recovered during a study of blood T cells in healthy people across ages. Study background: For every two T cells, template switching captured about one barcoded beta molecule.

Deletions cut 5 bases from V and 7 bases from J, with 12 bases between. The CDR3 runs 12 residues. Germline V gives CDR1 MNHNY, CDR2 SVGAGI (reference sequence). Details on this clonotype: Its specificity is not known.

Overall study findings and caveats: A strong correlation was found between TCR beta diversity and the percentage of naive T cells.

The use of a sample-barcoded 5' primer and a J-beta primer mix characterized a second PCR of about 7 to 12 cycles. Tagging of each cDNA molecule was performed by a template-switch adaptor with 12 random nucleotides. TCRdb re-derived calls from the 5' RACE reads in MiXCR, one entry per CDR3 protein. The top ten clones hold around 2.9% of a sample with approximately 800,000 distinct CDR3 sequences, approximately 24% of them seen once. These data are also associated with another study on T cells of mothers and their children. From that report: Second-round PCR products received sample barcodes and 2-4 random nucleotides from the M1S primer.

Sequencing used blood. The source of this sequence is a boy under 18 in good health. This chain uses TRBV6-6 with TRBJ2-7; no definite D call. This CDR3 reads CASSRLPSEQYF. The CDR3 nucleotides are TGTGCCAGCAGTCGCCTACCTTCTGAGCAGTACTTC.